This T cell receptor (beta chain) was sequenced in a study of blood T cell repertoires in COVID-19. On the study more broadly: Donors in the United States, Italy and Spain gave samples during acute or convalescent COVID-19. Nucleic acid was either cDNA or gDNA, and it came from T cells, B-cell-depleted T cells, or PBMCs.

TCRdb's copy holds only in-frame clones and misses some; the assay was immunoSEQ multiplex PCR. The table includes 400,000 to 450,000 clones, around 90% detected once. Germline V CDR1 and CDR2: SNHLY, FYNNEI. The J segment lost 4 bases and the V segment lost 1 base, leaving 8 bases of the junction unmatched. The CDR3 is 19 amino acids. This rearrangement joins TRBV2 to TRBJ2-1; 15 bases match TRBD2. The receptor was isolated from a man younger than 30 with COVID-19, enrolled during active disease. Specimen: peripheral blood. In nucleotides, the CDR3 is TGTGCCAGCAGTGAAGAGGGACTAGCGGGAGGTTTCGGTTACAATGAGCAGTTCTTC. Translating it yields CASSEEGLAGGFGYNEQFF.